The 27 T cell receptor beta chains listed next were all sequenced from one sample in a study of T cells after yellow fever vaccination. MiXCR was run by TCRdb on the 5' RACE reads, yielding one entry per CDR3 protein. This sample has 200,000 to 300,000 distinct CDR3 sequences, with 10% to 15% found just once. Sequencing used CD4+ T cells sorted from PBMCs, obtained 45 days after the yellow fever booster vaccination. All receptors derive from a man younger than 40 who received the YFV17D yellow fever vaccine.

This clonotype turned up a few times. V and J are TRBV18 and TRBJ1-4; D not resolved. There are 12 residues in the CDR3. The V gene's germline CDR1 is KGHSH and CDR2 LQKENI. The V and J ends lost 1 base and 6 bases respectively, with 3 bases between them. The CDR3 is CASSPQDEKLFF. For the CDR3, the DNA is TGTGCCAGCTCACCACAGGATGAAAAACTGTTTTTT. The entire variable domain, with the rest obtained from reference TRBV18 and TRBJ1-4, is as follows: NAGVMQNPRHLVRRRGQEARLRCSPMKGHSHVYWYRQLPEEGLKFMVYLQKENIIDESGMPKERFSAEFPKEGPSILRIQQVVRGDSAAYFCASSPQDEKLFFGSGTQLSVL.

There are a few counts of this clonotype. The chain links TRBV5-4 to TRBJ2-4, with D perhaps matching TRBD1 (5 bases). Deletions cut 1 base from V and 5 bases from J, with 7 bases between. Germline CDR1 reads SGHNT; CDR2 reads YYREEE (reference sequence). This CDR3 is 13 amino acids long. The CDR3 sequence is CASSLTGENIQYF. In nucleotides, the CDR3 is TGTGCCAGCAGCTTGACAGGAGAAAACATTCAGTACTTC. The full variable domain, completed using reference TRBV5-4 and TRBJ2-4, is ETGVTQSPTHLIKTRGQQVTLRCSSQSGHNTVSWYQQALGQGPQFIFQYYREEENGRGNFPPRFSGLQFPNYSSELNVNALELDDSALYLCASSLTGENIQYFGAGTRLSVL.

The chain employs TRBV12-3 or TRBV12-4 and TRBJ1-1, with no clear D. Trimming left V 11 bases short and J 5 bases short, with 12 bases between. The CDR3 runs to 11 residues. The CDR3 nucleotides read TGTGCCTCTAAAGCGGGGACTGAAGCTTTCTTT. The encoded protein is CASKAGTEAFF.

This clonotype was counted many times. The chain joins TRBV7-2 to TRBJ2-5; D unresolved. Germline CDR1 is SGHTA and CDR2 is FQGNSA. CDR3 length: 12 amino acids. The V end lost 1 base, the J end lost 6 bases, and 6 bases lay between the germline ends. The CDR3 spells CASSLGEKTQYF. Here the CDR3 DNA reads TGTGCCAGCAGCTTAGGGGAAAAGACCCAGTACTTC.

This clonotype was observed a handful of times. The chain recombines TRBV21-1 with TRBJ1-1; TRBD1, the table's D call, was not compared with the DNA. TRBV21-1 counts as a pseudogene. This CDR3 spans 13 amino acids. The CDR3 loop is CASSKEGKAEAFF. In DNA, the CDR3 is TGTGCCAGCAGCAAAGAGGGGAAGGCTGAAGCTTTCTTT.

V gene TRBV9 combines with J gene TRBJ2-5; 8 bases match TRBD1. Germline V CDR1 and CDR2: SGDLS, YYNGEE. V gave up 3 bases and J gave up 5 bases; unmatched junction bases: 9. This CDR3 comprises 15 residues. Here the CDR3 reads CASSGHRGALETQYF. The CDR3 DNA reads TGTGCCAGCAGCGGCCACAGGGGGGCTTTGGAGACCCAGTACTTC.

V usage is TRBV5-1 and J usage is TRBJ2-1; D may be TRBD2 (5 bases). The CDR3 covers 15 residues. The V gene's germline CDR1 is SGHRS and CDR2 YFSETQ. Trimming stripped 0 bases from V and 0 bases from J, with 7 bases between. DNA for the CDR3: TGCGCCAGCAGCTTGGGAGGGAACTCCTACAATGAGCAGTTCTTC. It codes for CASSLGGNSYNEQFF. Full variable domain (missing parts from reference TRBV5-1 and TRBJ2-1): KAGVTQTPRYLIKTRGQQVTLSCSPISGHRSVSWYQQTPGQGLQFLFEYFSETQRNKGNFPGRFSGRQFSNSRSEMNVSTLELGDSALYLCASSLGGNSYNEQFFGPGTRLTVL.

This clonotype was detected ten times or more. The chain is built from TRBV9 and TRBJ2-3; unclear D gene. Germline CDR1 is SGDLS and CDR2 is YYNGEE. Trimming cost V 0 bases and J 5 bases, with 4 bases left between them. The CDR3 length is 12 residues. CDR3 sequence: CASSVEKDTQYF. DNA for the CDR3: TGTGCCAGCAGCGTAGAAAAAGATACGCAGTATTTT.

The chain couples TRBV5-1 to TRBJ2-1; 7 nucleotides match TRBD2. Germline V gene data show CDR1 as SGHRS and CDR2 as YFSETQ. CDR3 length: 15 amino acids. Unmatched junction bases numbered 4, after V lost 0 bases and J lost 4 bases. The CDR3 here is CASSLAPSGYNEQFF. In nucleotides, the CDR3 is TGCGCCAGCAGCTTGGCCCCTAGCGGATACAATGAGCAGTTCTTC.

This clonotype was found a few times. V and J are TRBV7-2 and TRBJ2-7; D possibly corresponds to TRBD2 (6 bases). Looked up from germline, CDR1 is SGHTA and CDR2 is FQGNSA. Trimming cost V 2 bases and J 3 bases, with 11 bases left between them. This CDR3 region has 14 residues. The CDR3 loop reads CASSLLAENYEQYF. The DNA of the CDR3 is TGTGCCAGCAGCTTATTAGCGGAGAACTACGAGCAGTACTTC.

This clonotype was observed many times. The rearrangement uses TRBV12-3 or TRBV12-4 and TRBJ2-7; D is perhaps TRBD2 (6 bases). With 3 bases removed from V and 6 bases from J, the gap between germline ends came to 15 bases. CDR3 length: 14 amino acids. The CDR3 region is CASSLGGNSVEQYF. CDR3 sequence (DNA): TGTGCCAGCAGTTTGGGCGGGAATAGTGTCGAGCAGTACTTC.

There are a few counts of this clonotype. The chain joins TRBV7-9 to TRBJ2-3; the match to TRBD2 covers 13 bases. The CDR3 totals 17 residues. Germline CDR1 and CDR2: SEHNR and FQNEAQ (reference sequence). Germline trimming cut 2 bases from V and 2 bases from J; bases unmatched to any gene: 4. The CDR3 reads CASSLMTSGRTTDTQYF. The DNA of the CDR3 is TGTGCCAGCAGCTTAATGACTAGCGGGAGGACCACAGATACGCAGTATTTT.

This clonotype was observed a few times. The CDR3 region has the DNA TGCAGCGTTATTCGCCCACCGGTTTCGGCCTACGAGCAGTACTTC. Translated: CSVIRPPVSAYEQYF. V usage is TRBV29-1 and J usage is TRBJ2-7; no clear D. Germline assignment: CDR1 SQVTM and CDR2 ANQGSEA. The CDR3 loop spans 15 amino acids. V gave up 5 bases and J gave up 2 bases, with 19 bases separating them.

This clonotype was counted only a few times. This chain links TRBV10-2 with TRBJ2-3; maybe TRBD2 (6 bases). Germline lookup yields CDR1 WSHSY and CDR2 SAAADI. V lost 4 bases to trimming and J lost 2 bases, with 16 bases between them. The CDR3 sequence is 16 residues long. The CDR3 DNA reads TGCGCCAGCAGTGGCCTACCGGGAGATCCCACAGATACGCAGTATTTT. Amino acid sequence: CASSGLPGDPTDTQYF.

This clonotype was observed a few times. The genes are TRBV28 and TRBJ2-3, with TRBD2 matching over 9 bases. The CDR3 length is 15 residues. Unmatched junction bases numbered 8, after V lost 6 bases and J lost 4 bases. Germline CDR1 is MDHEN and CDR2 is SYDVKM. The CDR3 reads CASRDSGRSSDTQYF. The CDR3 DNA is TGTGCCAGCAGGGATAGCGGGAGAAGCTCAGATACGCAGTATTTT.

V gene TRBV5-1 combines with J gene TRBJ2-1; D perhaps matches TRBD1 (6 bases). Germline loops: CDR1 SGHRS, CDR2 YFSETQ. Trimming pared 0 bases from V and 0 bases from J, leaving 13 bases between. The CDR3 is 17 residues long. In DNA form, the CDR3 reads TGCGCCAGCAGCTTGGGGGCCCAGGGGCTCTCCTACAATGAGCAGTTCTTC. Protein: CASSLGAQGLSYNEQFF. Full variable domain (missing parts from reference TRBV5-1 and TRBJ2-1): KAGVTQTPRYLIKTRGQQVTLSCSPISGHRSVSWYQQTPGQGLQFLFEYFSETQRNKGNFPGRFSGRQFSNSRSEMNVSTLELGDSALYLCASSLGAQGLSYNEQFFGPGTRLTVL.

This clonotype appeared a few times. V gene TRBV3-1 combines with J gene TRBJ2-7, with 8 bases aligning to TRBD1. After removal of 3 bases from V and 4 bases from J, the junction contained 17 bases not matched to a gene. The germline V gene encodes CDR1 LGHDT and CDR2 YNNKEL (reference sequence). The CDR3 spans 18 residues. The CDR3 loop is CASSQQGRGQGRFYEQYF. The DNA for the CDR3 is TGTGCCAGCAGCCAGCAGGGTAGAGGACAGGGTCGTTTTTACGAGCAGTACTTC.

In its sample, this clonotype was seen a few times. The V call is TRBV7-9, the J call TRBJ2-6, with D perhaps matching TRBD2 (5 bases). The CDR3 spans 14 residues. The ends were cut back, 8 bases at V and 3 bases at J, with 11 bases in the middle. Germline CDR1 is SEHNR and CDR2 is FQNEAQ (reference sequence). CDR3 region: CASGPGGGANVLTF. CDR3 DNA sequence: TGTGCCAGCGGCCCCGGAGGTGGGGCCAACGTCCTGACTTTC.

This clonotype occurred a few times. The rearrangement links TRBV20-1 to TRBJ2-1, with 16 bases aligning to TRBD2. With V trimmed by 4 bases and J by 1 base, 4 bases remained unmatched. The CDR3 is 17 residues long. Germline assignment: CDR1 DFQATT and CDR2 SNEGSKA (reference sequence). The CDR3 DNA follows: TGCAGTGCTATGGGACTAGCGGGAGGGCGGTCCTACAATGAGCAGTTCTTC. Translation gives CSAMGLAGGRSYNEQFF.

This clonotype has more than one count but fewer than ten. This rearrangement joins TRBV18 to TRBJ2-6; no clear D. Germline V lookup: CDR1 KGHSH, CDR2 LQKENI. The CDR3 contains 13 residues. V was clipped by 6 bases and J by 7 bases, with 10 bases between them. CDR3 region: CASSSGLANVLTF. The CDR3 DNA is TGTGCCAGCTCGTCGGGCCTCGCCAACGTCCTGACTTTC.

This chain connects TRBV2 to TRBJ2-7; 8 bases are a match to TRBD2. In germline, CDR1 is SNHLY, CDR2 FYNNEI. V lost 4 bases and J lost 4; bases outside the gene matches: 12. The length of the CDR3 is 16 residues. CDR3 sequence reads: CASSAFGAGARYEQYF. CDR3 sequence (DNA): TGTGCCAGCAGTGCGTTCGGAGCGGGAGCCCGGTACGAGCAGTACTTC.

This clonotype has only a few counts. CDR3 nucleotide sequence: TGTGCCAGCAGCCAAGCTGGGGGGAACACCGGGGAGCTGTTTTTT. It specifies CASSQAGGNTGELFF. V gene TRBV14 combines with J gene TRBJ2-2; D is possibly TRBD1 or TRBD2 (5 bases each). The CDR3 sequence is 15 residues long. Trimming cost V 1 base and J 1 base, with 7 bases left between them. The germline gives CDR1 SGHDN, CDR2 FVKESK.

This clonotype was found a few times. The chain joins TRBV11-2 to TRBJ1-5; tentatively, D is TRBD1 (6 bases). V was trimmed by 5 bases and J by 4 bases, leaving 12 bases between them. Per the germline V gene, CDR1 is SGHAT and CDR2 is FQNNGV. This CDR3 is 14 amino acids long. In DNA form, the CDR3 reads TGTGCCAGCAGCCCAACCACAGGGAATCAGCCCCAGCATTTT. Translating gives CASSPTTGNQPQHF.

The V gene is TRBV2, the J gene TRBJ2-3, with 7 bases lining up with TRBD2. The CDR3 sequence is 15 residues long. The germline V gene has CDR1 SNHLY and CDR2 FYNNEI. Trimming took 0 bases from V and 3 from J; bases not matched to a gene: 3. This CDR3 is CASSEAGLSTDTQYF. CDR3 coding DNA: TGTGCCAGCAGTGAAGCGGGACTATCTACAGATACGCAGTATTTT.

V and J are TRBV10-3 and TRBJ2-5, with D possibly TRBD1 on 5 matching bases. Trimming shortened V by 0 bases and J by 2 bases, and 7 bases separated the two germline ends. The CDR3 loop spans 14 amino acids. CDR1 and CDR2 (germline): ENHRY, SYGVKD. CDR3 region: CAISESQVQETQYF. For the CDR3, the DNA is TGTGCCATCAGTGAGTCACAGGTACAAGAGACCCAGTACTTC.

Only a few counts were recorded for this clonotype. The chain is built from TRBV12-3 or TRBV12-4 and TRBJ2-1; 13 bases fit TRBD2. The V gene end was trimmed by 6 bases and the J gene end by 15 bases; junction bases not matched to a gene: 11. The CDR3 consists of 14 residues. CDR3 loop: CASSPGTSGMGRFF. In DNA form, the CDR3 reads TGTGCCAGCAGCCCGGGGACTAGCGGGATGGGAAGGTTCTTC.

The J gene is TRBJ2-3, the V gene TRBV9, with TRBD2 matching over 11 bases. The CDR3 is 16 amino acids. CDR1 is SGDLS and CDR2 is YYNGEE in the germline V gene. Trimming removed 3 bases from V and 2 bases from J; junction bases left unmatched: 5. In DNA, the CDR3 is TGTGCCAGCAGCGATCCACTAGCGGGAGCCACAGATACGCAGTATTTT. This gives the protein CASSDPLAGATDTQYF.